This TCR beta chain was recovered during a study of blood T cell repertoires in COVID-19. The CDR3 spans 17 residues. Germline lookup yields CDR1 MRHNA and CDR2 SNTAGT. Trimming at V came to 3 bases and at J to 3 bases, leaving 11 bases not matched to a gene. Assay: immunoSEQ multiplex PCR; the TCRdb copy retains only in-frame clones and omits some. The sample has tens of thousands of clones, 70% to 90% seen once. V is TRBV6-4 and J is TRBJ2-7; the match to TRBD1 covers 10 bases. The origin of this receptor is a human donor in a cohort sampled during active COVID-19. The source material was peripheral blood. This CDR3 is CASSDLGTGAFYYEQYF. The CDR3 DNA follows: TGTGCCAGCAGTGATCTCGGGACAGGGGCTTTCTACTACGAGCAGTACTTC.